Shown below are 22 T cell receptor beta chains from a single sample sequenced in a study of blood T cell repertoires in COVID-19 (dated by TCRdb to about 2020). Library method: the immunoSEQ multiplex PCR assay. TCRdb mirrors the immuneACCESS table, restricted to in-frame sequences. Some clones are absent from its copies; in checked studies, under half trace to an unresolved V gene, and the reason for the others is unknown. The sample has approximately 150,000 clones on record, about 92% of them singletons. In total, the top ten clones hold 1.5% to 2% of the sample. The sequenced sample consisted of peripheral blood. Every receptor here comes from a human donor in a cohort sampled during active COVID-19.

The rearrangement links TRBV19 to TRBJ1-1; no reliable D call. Trimming shortened V by 3 bases and J by 4 bases, and 9 bases separated the two germline ends. CDR1 and CDR2 (germline): LNHDA, SQIVND (reference sequence). The CDR3 runs 13 residues. The CDR3 nucleotides read TGTGCCAGTAGTATCGTCACGGGCACTGAAGCTTTCTTT. It translates to CASSIVTGTEAFF.

V is TRBV19 and J is TRBJ2-7, with D perhaps TRBD2 (6 bases). The CDR3 covers 13 residues. V lost 0 bases, J lost 3 bases, and 6 bases lay in between. Germline values: CDR1 LNHDA, CDR2 SQIVND (reference sequence). The CDR3 DNA follows: TGTGCCAGTAGTATAGACGGGGGCTACGAGCAGTACTTC. Amino acid sequence: CASSIDGGYEQYF.

This clone came up once. V usage is TRBV5-1 and J usage is TRBJ2-1, with 7 bases fitting TRBD2. The CDR3 covers 16 residues. Germline assignment: CDR1 SGHRS and CDR2 YFSETQ. V trimming: 0 bases; J trimming: 2 bases; junction bases outside the gene matches: 5. The CDR3 coding sequence is TGCGCCAGCAGCTTGGCTTCGCGGGGGACCTACAATGAGCAGTTCTTC. The encoded protein is CASSLASRGTYNEQFF.

The V call is TRBV5-6, the J call TRBJ2-5; 9 bases align to TRBD1. Trimming cost V 4 bases and J 1 base; bases outside gene matches: 5. Germline values: CDR1 SGHDT, CDR2 YYEEEE. This CDR3 contains 15 residues. CDR3 sequence reads: CASSGDRAVQETQYF. DNA of the CDR3: TGTGCCAGCAGCGGGGACAGGGCGGTCCAAGAGACCCAGTACTTC.

The chain is built from TRBV5-1 and TRBJ1-1; the D gene is possibly TRBD1 (5 bases). CDR1 is SGHRS and CDR2 is YFSETQ in the germline V gene. Trimming pared 2 bases from V and 1 base from J, leaving 12 bases between. The length of the CDR3 is 15 residues. The CDR3 sequence is CASSFPGGKNTEAFF. The CDR3 DNA is TGCGCCAGCAGCTTCCCCGGGGGGAAGAACACTGAAGCTTTCTTT. The full variable domain, completed using reference TRBV5-1 and TRBJ1-1, is KAGVTQTPRYLIKTRGQQVTLSCSPISGHRSVSWYQQTPGQGLQFLFEYFSETQRNKGNFPGRFSGRQFSNSRSEMNVSTLELGDSALYLCASSFPGGKNTEAFFGQGTRLTVV.

The chain combines TRBV18 with TRBJ1-4; TRBD1 might be the D (5 bases). V dropped 3 bases and J dropped 1 base, with 9 bases sitting between them. Germline V gene data show CDR1 as KGHSH and CDR2 as LQKENI. This CDR3 has 15 amino acids. This CDR3 reads CASSPGGGTNEKLFF. In DNA, the CDR3 is TGTGCCAGCTCACCCGGGGGAGGAACTAATGAAAAACTGTTTTTT.

This rearrangement joins TRBV13 to TRBJ2-7; TRBD2 matches 8 bases. The V gene end was trimmed by 3 bases and the J gene end by 0 bases; junction bases not matched to a gene: 4. Germline CDR1 is PRHDT and CDR2 is FYEKMQ (reference sequence). CDR3 length equals 15 residues. In nucleotides, the CDR3 is TGTGCCAGCAGCTTTGGGACTAGGGCCTCCTACGAGCAGTACTTC. Residues: CASSFGTRASYEQYF.

The J gene is TRBJ2-1, the V gene TRBV27; D not certain. Germline lookup yields CDR1 MNHEY and CDR2 SMNVEV (reference sequence). The germline V and J ends were trimmed by 3 bases and 0 bases, with 12 bases remaining between them. CDR3 length: 16 residues. The CDR3 coding sequence is TGTGCCAGCAGTTTCCGGGTTCCTGGCTCCTACAATGAGCAGTTCTTC. This codes for CASSFRVPGSYNEQFF.

The chain couples TRBV5-8 to TRBJ1-5; 7 positions match TRBD1. The germline gives CDR1 SGHTS, CDR2 YDEGEE. Losses at the gene ends were 1 base for V and 4 bases for J; bases not matched to a gene: 11. The CDR3 is 17 residues long. For the CDR3, the DNA is TGTGCCAGCAGCTTGCCCAGGGGGATCTTTCGGAATCAGCCCCAGCATTTT. Its translation: CASSLPRGIFRNQPQHF.

The gene calls are TRBV4-1 and TRBJ2-7, with 8 bases identical to TRBD2. This CDR3 is 16 amino acids long. The germline V gene encodes CDR1 MGHRA and CDR2 YSYEKL. The junction had 13 bases not matched to a gene; V was cut back by 2 bases and J by 7 bases. The CDR3 protein is CASSQKPAGDANEQYF. In nucleotides, the CDR3 is TGCGCCAGCAGCCAAAAGCCAGCGGGGGACGCTAATGAGCAGTACTTC.

The genes are TRBV7-9 and TRBJ2-1; maybe TRBD2 (6 bases). Trimming removed 5 bases at V and 2 bases at J, with 13 bases between. This CDR3 has 15 residues. Germline CDR1 and CDR2: SEHNR and FQNEAQ (reference sequence). CDR3 protein: CASSLGGTAYNEQFF. In DNA form, the CDR3 reads TGTGCCAGCAGCCTCGGGGGTACGGCCTACAATGAGCAGTTCTTC.

This chain joins TRBV3-1 (or the pseudogene TRBV3-2) and TRBJ1-3; no firm D call. The V and J ends lost 1 base and 0 bases respectively, with 4 bases between them. The CDR3 is made up of 14 amino acids. The V gene's germline CDR1 is LGHDT and CDR2 YNNKEL (reference sequence). The CDR3 DNA reads as TGTGCCAGCAGCCAAGGCGGCTCTGGAAACACCATATATTTT. Translated, it gives CASSQGGSGNTIYF.

The chain recombines TRBV4-1 with TRBJ1-6; maybe TRBD1 (5 bases). CDR3 size: 18 residues. The germline V gene encodes CDR1 MGHRA and CDR2 YSYEKL. Trimming removed 1 base from V and 3 bases from J, with 16 bases in between. CDR3 DNA: TGCGCCAGCAGCCAAGTTCCCGGCCAAGGGGTCTATAATTCACCCCTCCACTTT. Protein product: CASSQVPGQGVYNSPLHF.

This sequence joins TRBV29-1 and TRBJ1-4; D uncertain. Trimming removed 5 bases at V and 7 bases at J, with 11 bases between. The germline V gene has CDR1 SQVTM and CDR2 ANQGSEA. The CDR3 is 12 amino acids. The CDR3 here is CSVRDIGEKLFF. CDR3 nucleotide sequence: TGCAGCGTTCGGGATATCGGTGAAAAACTGTTTTTT.

The chain is built from TRBV2 and TRBJ1-1; 10 bases map to TRBD1. V lost 6 bases, J lost 4 bases, and 8 bases stayed unmatched. CDR1 is SNHLY and CDR2 is FYNNEI in the germline V gene. The CDR3 totals 15 residues. The chain's CDR3 is CASSRDRGESTEAFF. The CDR3 nucleotides read TGTGCCAGCAGCCGGGACAGGGGAGAGAGCACTGAAGCTTTCTTT.

The genes are TRBV7-7 and TRBJ2-3, with 12 bases that match TRBD2. In germline, CDR1 is SSHAT, CDR2 FNYEAQ (reference sequence). The CDR3 has 15 amino acids. The CDR3 region has the DNA TGTGCTAGCTCTAGCGGGGGGGCAGACACAGATACGCAGTATTTT. It is translated as CASSSGGADTDTQYF. Filled out from reference TRBV7-7 and TRBJ2-3, the complete variable domain reads GAGVSQSPRYKVTKRGQDVTLRCDPISSHATLYWYQQALGQGPEFLTYFNYEAQPDKSGLPSDRFSAERPEGSISTLTIQRTEQRDSAMYRCASSSGGADTDTQYFGPGTRLTVL.

This clone was observed a single time. The J gene is TRBJ1-5, the V gene TRBV5-6; unclear D gene. Germline assignment: CDR1 SGHDT and CDR2 YYEEEE. The ends were cut back, 6 bases at V and 0 bases at J, with 10 bases in the middle. The CDR3 spans 14 residues. For the CDR3, the DNA is TGTGCCAGCACGCGAGGGAGTAGCAATCAGCCCCAGCATTTT. Its protein is CASTRGSSNQPQHF.

The CDR3 region has the DNA TGTGCCAGCAGTTCTCTGACTAGCGGAGCCAAAAACATTCAGTACTTC. This encodes CASSSLTSGAKNIQYF. The chain employs TRBV6-5 and TRBJ2-4, with 9 positions matching TRBD2. Germline CDR1 is MNHEY and CDR2 is SVGAGI. CDR3 length: 16 residues. J was trimmed by 0 bases and V by 4 bases; bases with no gene match: 4.

The chain has TRBV9 and TRBJ2-2, with D maybe TRBD1 (6 bases). CDR1 is SGDLS and CDR2 is YYNGEE in the germline V gene. This CDR3 is 15 amino acids long. The ends were cut back, 3 bases at V and 2 bases at J, with 11 bases in the middle. The CDR3 loop is CASSGRQENTGELFF. The DNA of the CDR3 is TGTGCCAGCAGCGGGCGACAGGAAAACACCGGGGAGCTGTTTTTT.

The rearrangement joins TRBV2 to TRBJ2-1; 7 nucleotides align to TRBD2. Germline V lookup: CDR1 SNHLY, CDR2 FYNNEI. The CDR3 spans 16 residues. J lost 2 bases, V lost 4 bases, and 8 bases had no gene match. CDR3 DNA: TGTGCCAGCAGTGTTCCCAGCGGGGTGACCTACAATGAGCAGTTCTTC. Translation gives CASSVPSGVTYNEQFF.

This sequence joins TRBV7-6 and TRBJ2-1, with TRBD1 matching over 8 bases. Per the germline V gene, CDR1 is SGHVS and CDR2 is FNYEAQ. V was clipped by 1 base and J by 8 bases; unmatched bases: 4. The CDR3 is 14 amino acids. The DNA for the CDR3 is TGTGCCAGCAGCTTAGGGGGACAGGACTATGAGCAGTTCTTC. This translates into CASSLGGQDYEQFF.

The V call is TRBV4-1, the J call TRBJ2-7, with D maybe TRBD2 (6 bases). The CDR3 has 19 residues. V was shortened by 4 bases and J by 4 bases, with 29 bases between the two germline ends. CDR1 is MGHRA, CDR2 YSYEKL, per germline. The DNA for the CDR3 is TGCGCCAGCAGCCCCTCCGGGACCGGCGATGGGGGGATTGGGTACGAGCAGTACTTC. It translates to CASSPSGTGDGGIGYEQYF.